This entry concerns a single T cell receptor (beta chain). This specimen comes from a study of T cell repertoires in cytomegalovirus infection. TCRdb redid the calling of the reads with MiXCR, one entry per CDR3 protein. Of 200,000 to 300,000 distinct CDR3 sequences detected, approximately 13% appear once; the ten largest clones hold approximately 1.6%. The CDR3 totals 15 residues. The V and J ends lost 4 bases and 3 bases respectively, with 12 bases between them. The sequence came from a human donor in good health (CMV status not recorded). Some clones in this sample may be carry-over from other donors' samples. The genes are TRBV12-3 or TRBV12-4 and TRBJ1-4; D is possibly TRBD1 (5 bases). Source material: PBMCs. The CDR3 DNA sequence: TGTGCCAGCAGTTCACAGGACGGGGCTAATGAAAAACTGTTTTTT. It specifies CASSSQDGANEKLFF.